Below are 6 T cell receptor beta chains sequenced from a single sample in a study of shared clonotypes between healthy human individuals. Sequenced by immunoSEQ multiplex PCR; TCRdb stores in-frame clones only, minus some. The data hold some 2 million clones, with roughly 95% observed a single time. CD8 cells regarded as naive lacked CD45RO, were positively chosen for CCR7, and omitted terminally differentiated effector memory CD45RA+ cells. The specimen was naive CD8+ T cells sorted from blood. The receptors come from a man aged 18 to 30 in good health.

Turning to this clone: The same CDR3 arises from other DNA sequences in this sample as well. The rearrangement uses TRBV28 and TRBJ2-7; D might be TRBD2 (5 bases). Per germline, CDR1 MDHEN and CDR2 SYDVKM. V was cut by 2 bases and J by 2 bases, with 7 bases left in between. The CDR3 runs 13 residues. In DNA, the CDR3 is TGTGCCAGCAGTTTACGAGGGACCTACGAGCAGTACTTC. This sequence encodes CASSLRGTYEQYF.

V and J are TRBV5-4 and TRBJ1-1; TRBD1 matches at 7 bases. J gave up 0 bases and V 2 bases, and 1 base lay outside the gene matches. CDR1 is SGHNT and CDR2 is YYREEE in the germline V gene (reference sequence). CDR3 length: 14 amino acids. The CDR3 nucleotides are TGTGCCAGCAGCTTAGACAGGGTGAACACTGAAGCTTTCTTT. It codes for CASSLDRVNTEAFF.

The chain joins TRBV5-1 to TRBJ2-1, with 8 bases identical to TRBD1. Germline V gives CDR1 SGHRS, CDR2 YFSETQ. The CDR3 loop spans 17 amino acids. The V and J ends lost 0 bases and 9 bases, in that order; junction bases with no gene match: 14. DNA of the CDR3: TGCGCCAGCAGCTTGGTCCCGGGACAGGTCAATAACAGTGAGCAGTTCTTC. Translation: CASSLVPGQVNNSEQFF.

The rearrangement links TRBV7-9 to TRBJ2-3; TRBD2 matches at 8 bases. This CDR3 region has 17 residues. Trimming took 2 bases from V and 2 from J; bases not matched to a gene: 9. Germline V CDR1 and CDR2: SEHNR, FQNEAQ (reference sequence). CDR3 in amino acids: CASSLSAGGSLTDTQYF. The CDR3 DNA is TGTGCCAGCAGCTTATCTGCGGGGGGTTCTCTCACAGATACGCAGTATTTT.

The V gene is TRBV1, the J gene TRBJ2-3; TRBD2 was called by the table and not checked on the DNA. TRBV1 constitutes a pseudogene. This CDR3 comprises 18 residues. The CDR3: CTSSQGGSGDPSTDTQYF. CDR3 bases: TGCACCAGCAGCCAAGGAGGTAGCGGGGACCCTAGCACAGATACGCAGTATTTT.

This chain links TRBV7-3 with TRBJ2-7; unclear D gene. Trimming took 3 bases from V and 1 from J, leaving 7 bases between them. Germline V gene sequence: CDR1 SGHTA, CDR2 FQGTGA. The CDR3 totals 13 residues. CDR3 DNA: TGTGCCAGCAGCTTTGCCGGATCCTACGAGCAGTACTTC. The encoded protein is CASSFAGSYEQYF. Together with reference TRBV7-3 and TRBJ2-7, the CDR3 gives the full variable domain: GAGVSQTPSNKVTEKGKYVELRCDPISGHTALYWYRQSLGQGPEFLIYFQGTGAADDSGLPNDRFFAVRPEGSVSTLKIQRTERGDSAVYLCASSFAGSYEQYFGPGTRLTVT.